The clone carrying this T cell receptor (beta chain) was recorded once. Its antigen is unidentified. Primers for the PCR totalled 60 Vbeta and 13 Jbeta. In the original processing: A follow-up analysis tallied about 80 million unique TCR beta chains, roughly 11 million shared. Assay used: immunoSEQ multiplex PCR; TCRdb lists only in-frame clones, some missing. D and trimming were read from the DNA, whereas the V and J calls and clone size are those reported in that table. The profile shows tens of thousands of clones, roughly 82% of them singletons. The CDR3 extends over 14 amino acids. V was clipped by 1 base and J by 2 bases; unmatched bases: 0. Germline V gene lookup returns CDR1 LNHNV and CDR2 YYDKDF (reference sequence). This sample stems from a study of cytomegalovirus exposure and HLA in healthy donors. Findings and limits, study-wide: A later analysis found TCR association rates differed by HLA locus, highest for DRB1 and lowest for HLA-C.

The TCR comes from a man between 18 and 29 years old in good health and CMV-seronegative. The chain uses TRBV15 and TRBJ2-7; 9 bases are a match to TRBD2. The sequencing input was PBMCs. The CDR3 DNA sequence: TGTGCCACCAGCAGAGGACTAGCGGCCTACGAGCAGTACTTC. Its translation is CATSRGLAAYEQYF.